The entry below gives a single T cell receptor (beta chain) sequence along with its context. The antigen is not known. The CDR3 sequence is 15 residues long. V lost 1 base and J 1 base, leaving 11 bases between the germline ends. Germline loops: CDR1 SGHDN, CDR2 FVKESK. This sample is part of a study of OX40 agonist ivuxolimab in advanced cancers. Study-level background: An agonistic anti-OX40 (CD134) antibody, ivuxolimab, was used to treat the patients. Males comprised roughly four fifths of the group, whose mean age was approximately 60 years (range roughly 20 to 85).

Study-wide points: With doses of 0.1-3.0 mg/kg, partial responders showed among the lowest clonal expansion.

This table comes from immunoSEQ multiplex PCR, and its TCRdb copy is limited to in-frame clones, with some not included. The table lists under 20,000 clones, about 75% of them singletons. This chain joins TRBV14 and TRBJ2-7; perhaps TRBD1 as D (5 bases). This sequence was found in an adult with an advanced solid tumor such as melanoma, head and neck, liver or kidney cancer. The sample consisted of CD4+ or CD8+ T cells sorted from blood, taken in a trial of the OX40 agonist ivuxolimab. The CDR3 DNA sequence: TGTGCCAGCAGCCAAGGGGGCGACAGATCCTACGAGCAGTACTTC. The encoded protein is CASSQGGDRSYEQYF.